The 31 T cell receptor beta chains presented below share a single source sample, sequenced in a study of response to subunit inactivated influenza vaccine. Each CDR3 protein is one row after TCRdb ran MiXCR on the RT-PCR reads. The sample holds 150,000 to 200,000 distinct CDR3 sequences, under 13% seen once. The source was non-naive T cells sorted from PBMCs, collected about 6 weeks after vaccination. The receptors were sampled from a man aged 45-60 years who received an inactivated influenza vaccine.

The chain carries TRBV15 and TRBJ2-1; 9 bases are shared with TRBD2. The J segment lost 7 bases and the V segment lost 2 bases, leaving 12 bases of the junction unmatched. The CDR3 runs to 17 residues. CDR1 LNHNV and CDR2 YYDKDF come from the germline V gene (reference sequence). CDR3 bases: TGTGCCACCAGCAGAACCGTCAGGGGACTAGCAGGGAATGAGCAGTTCTTC. Amino acid sequence: CATSRTVRGLAGNEQFF.

There are a few counts of this clonotype. This chain connects TRBV6-5 to TRBJ2-7, with TRBD1 matching 11 bases. CDR1 MNHEY and CDR2 SVGAGI come from the germline V gene. The trim removed 2 bases at V and 6 bases at J, leaving 3 bases unmatched. The CDR3 length is 14 residues. The CDR3 here is CASSYGTGGVEQYF. As DNA, the CDR3 is TGTGCCAGCAGTTACGGGACAGGGGGAGTCGAGCAGTACTTC.

Turning to this clonotype: This may be a read error, as it is one base from a much larger clone. V usage is TRBV12-3 or TRBV12-4 and J usage is TRBJ2-1, with D tentatively TRBD1 (5 bases). The CDR3 totals 14 residues. V was pared by 5 bases and J by 5 bases, with 13 bases between. The CDR3 loop reads CASSAAVDNNEQFF. DNA of the CDR3: TGTGCCAGCAGTGCCGCGGTGGACAACAATGAGCAGTTCTTC.

This chain links TRBV18 with TRBJ2-7, with 7 bases that match TRBD2. V lost 1 base to trimming and J lost 6 bases; unmatched junction nucleotides: 12. This CDR3 is 16 amino acids long. Germline V lookup: CDR1 KGHSH, CDR2 LQKENI. CDR3 sequence reads: CASSPQRGSGGREQYF. The CDR3 DNA reads TGTGCCAGCTCACCACAGAGGGGCTCGGGAGGTCGCGAGCAGTACTTC.

This clonotype was seen more than once but under ten times. The CDR3 loop reads CSKPGLLSDTQYF. Here the CDR3 DNA reads TGCAGTAAGCCGGGACTACTGTCAGATACGCAGTATTTT. V usage is TRBV20-1 and J usage is TRBJ2-3; 7 bases agree with TRBD2. CDR3 length: 13 amino acids. The V gene end was trimmed by 8 bases and the J gene end by 4 bases; junction bases not matched to a gene: 9. Germline-derived CDR1 and CDR2 are DFQATT and SNEGSKA (reference sequence).

The V gene is TRBV6-2 or TRBV6-3, the J gene TRBJ2-3, with a possible D match to TRBD1 (6 bases). Germline CDR1 MNHEY, CDR2 SVGEGT. The CDR3 is 13 residues long. V shed 6 bases and J shed 7 bases, with 14 bases lying between them. The CDR3, as DNA: TGTGCCAGCAGCAGATCCAGGGGTAATACGCAGTATTTT. Its protein is CASSRSRGNTQYF.

The rearrangement uses TRBV7-9 and TRBJ2-6; perhaps D is TRBD1 or TRBD2 (5 bases each). Germline assignment: CDR1 SEHNR and CDR2 FQNEAQ (reference sequence). CDR3 length: 16 amino acids. The V end lost 1 base, the J end lost 3 bases, and 10 bases lay between the germline ends. The CDR3 reads CASSLVGGFGANVLTF. CDR3 sequence (DNA): TGTGCCAGCAGCTTAGTTGGGGGTTTTGGGGCCAACGTCCTGACTTTC.

In its sample, this clonotype was seen a few times. The gene calls are TRBV20-1 and TRBJ2-1; D might be TRBD2 (5 bases). CDR1 and CDR2 from the germline V gene are DFQATT and SNEGSKA (reference sequence). The CDR3 is 15 amino acids. V lost 5 bases and J lost 7, with 21 bases in between. CDR3 in DNA: TGCAGTGCTCGCAAAGGAGGCAGGACGGCGAATGAGCAGTTCTTC. This codes for CSARKGGRTANEQFF.

This clonotype was counted between two and nine times. The chain uses TRBV28 and TRBJ2-3, with unresolved D. Germline V gene data show CDR1 as MDHEN and CDR2 as SYDVKM. The CDR3 contains 15 residues. The germline V and J ends were trimmed by 7 bases and 1 base, with 15 bases remaining between them. The CDR3 nucleotides read TGTGCCAGCATCAACTCTCAATCACGCACAGATACGCAGTATTTT. Protein sequence: CASINSQSRTDTQYF.

This clonotype has a count of ten or more. The chain couples TRBV4-1 to TRBJ2-5; D is undetermined. The germline gives CDR1 MGHRA, CDR2 YSYEKL. The V gene lost 1 base and the J gene lost 2 bases, with 8 bases spanning the gap. The CDR3 spans 14 residues. In DNA, the CDR3 is TGCGCCAGCAGCCAAGTTGACAATCAAGAGACCCAGTACTTC. Translating gives CASSQVDNQETQYF.

The V call is TRBV7-8, the J call TRBJ2-1; no firm D call. V was cut by 1 base and J by 3 bases, with 7 bases left in between. The CDR3 has 14 residues. Germline V gene lookup returns CDR1 SGHVS and CDR2 FQNEAQ. CDR3 bases: TGTGCCAGCAGCTTAGAGCTAGTCTACAATGAGCAGTTCTTC. This gives the protein CASSLELVYNEQFF.

This chain connects TRBV3-1 to TRBJ2-1; 11 bases line up with TRBD2. The CDR3 spans 15 residues. Trimming cost V 3 bases and J 5 bases; bases outside gene matches: 3. CDR1 and CDR2 (germline): LGHDT, YNNKEL (reference sequence). In nucleotides, the CDR3 is TGTGCCAGCAGCCAGACTAGCGGGGCAAACAATGAGCAGTTCTTC. This sequence encodes CASSQTSGANNEQFF.

This sequence joins TRBV10-3 and TRBJ1-2; no firm D call. V lost 1 base to trimming and J lost 2 bases, with 11 bases between them. CDR3 length: 15 residues. Germline CDR1 ENHRY, CDR2 SYGVKD. CDR3 protein: CAISELVGTNYGYTF. The CDR3 DNA reads as TGTGCCATCAGTGAGTTGGTTGGAACCAACTATGGCTACACCTTC.

The chain joins TRBV6-2 or TRBV6-3 to TRBJ2-7, with a possible D match to TRBD2 (6 bases). V was trimmed by 9 bases and J by 8 bases, leaving 14 bases between them. CDR1 and CDR2 from the germline V gene are MNHEY and SVGEGT. This CDR3 is built from 11 residues. The CDR3 region has the DNA TGTGCCAGTACCGCCGGGACTCAGCAGTACTTC. Its protein is CASTAGTQQYF.

This clonotype was counted at least ten times. This chain links TRBV4-2 with TRBJ1-2; 8 nucleotides line up with TRBD1. After removal of 0 bases from V and 1 base from J, the junction contained 4 bases not matched to a gene. This CDR3 comprises 16 residues. Germline V gene data show CDR1 as LGHNA and CDR2 as YNFKEQ. The CDR3 reads CASSQEDRAGNYGYTF. The CDR3 bases are TGTGCCAGCAGCCAAGAGGACAGGGCCGGTAACTATGGCTACACCTTC.

This clonotype came up many times. The gene calls are TRBV12-3 or TRBV12-4 and TRBJ2-4; TRBD2 agrees at 10 bases. This CDR3 spans 13 amino acids. The V gene end was trimmed by 8 bases and the J gene end by 7 bases; junction bases not matched to a gene: 5. The CDR3 sequence: CASRSGRLNIQYF. In DNA, the CDR3 is TGTGCCAGCCGTAGCGGGAGGTTGAACATTCAGTACTTC.

This clonotype was seen at least ten times. V is TRBV7-2 and J is TRBJ2-4, with D perhaps matching TRBD2 (5 bases). CDR3 length: 17 amino acids. Trimming took 1 base from V and 1 from J, leaving 14 bases between them. The germline CDR1 and CDR2 sequences are SGHTA and FQGNSA. The CDR3: CASSLGTLSWAKNIQYF. DNA for the CDR3: TGTGCCAGCAGCTTAGGGACTCTCTCTTGGGCCAAAAACATTCAGTACTTC.

The sample holds a few counts of this clonotype. The V call is TRBV5-6, the J call TRBJ2-7, with 11 bases lining up with TRBD2. The junction had 1 base not matched to a gene; V was cut back by 2 bases and J by 3 bases. Per the germline V gene, CDR1 is SGHDT and CDR2 is YYEEEE. This CDR3 has 14 amino acids. The CDR3 region is CASSFGTSGYEQYF. The DNA for the CDR3 is TGTGCCAGCAGCTTTGGGACTAGCGGCTACGAGCAGTACTTC.

The gene calls are TRBV3-1 and TRBJ1-1, with 8 bases identical to TRBD1. The V and J ends lost 4 bases and 5 bases, in that order; junction bases with no gene match: 6. This CDR3 is built from 14 residues. Germline V gives CDR1 LGHDT, CDR2 YNNKEL (reference sequence). The CDR3, as DNA: TGTGCCAGCAGCCCTAGTACAGGGGGGACTGAAGCTTTCTTT. It is translated as CASSPSTGGTEAFF.

There are a few counts of this clonotype. The rearrangement uses TRBV4-2 and TRBJ1-4, with TRBD1 as a possible D gene (6 bases). This CDR3 has 15 amino acids. The germline V and J ends were trimmed by 4 bases and 5 bases, with 14 bases remaining between them. CDR1 is LGHNA and CDR2 is YNFKEQ in the germline V gene. CDR3 DNA sequence: TGTGCCAGCAGCCTTCGGACAGAGAAAAATGAAAAACTGTTTTTT. Encoded protein: CASSLRTEKNEKLFF.

This clonotype turned up a few times. The chain has TRBV11-2 and TRBJ2-2, with 8 bases identical to TRBD1. The CDR3 spans 18 residues. V shed 4 bases and J 0 bases; nucleotides not matched to a gene: 10. Per germline, CDR1 SGHAT and CDR2 FQNNGV. CDR3 region: CASSSADRGISNTGELFF. CDR3 bases: TGTGCCAGCAGCTCTGCCGACAGGGGAATCTCGAACACCGGGGAGCTGTTTTTT. Supplemented by reference TRBV11-2 and TRBJ2-2, the full variable domain reads EAGVAQSPRYKIIEKRQSVAFWCNPISGHATLYWYQQILGQGPKLLIQFQNNGVVDDSQLPKDRFSAERLKGVDSTLKIQPAKLEDSAVYLCASSSADRGISNTGELFFGEGSRLTVL.

The chain joins TRBV29-1 to TRBJ2-5, with D possibly TRBD2 on 7 matching bases. Germline V gene sequence: CDR1 SQVTM, CDR2 ANQGSEA. This CDR3 has 16 amino acids. Trimming took off 2 bases at V and 0 bases at J, with 16 bases between the two ends. The CDR3 region is CSVEWVRGPHQETQYF. Written as DNA, the CDR3 is TGCAGCGTTGAATGGGTGCGGGGGCCACACCAAGAGACCCAGTACTTC.

This clonotype came up a few times. The rearrangement uses TRBV7-2 and TRBJ2-4; D ambiguous. The CDR3 has 13 amino acids. Trimming left V 6 bases short and J 7 bases short, with 13 bases between. Germline CDR1 SGHTA, CDR2 FQGNSA. The CDR3 loop reads CASRKDGRNIQYF. The CDR3 DNA reads TGTGCCAGCAGGAAGGATGGGCGGAACATTCAGTACTTC.

Ten or more counts support this clonotype. The V gene is TRBV20-1, the J gene TRBJ2-2, with TRBD2 identical over 7 bases. Germline V gene sequence: CDR1 DFQATT, CDR2 SNEGSKA (reference sequence). The junction had 13 bases not matched to a gene; V was cut back by 5 bases and J by 7 bases. The CDR3 is 15 amino acids. This CDR3 is CSAFAGVVLGGELFF. CDR3 DNA sequence: TGCAGTGCTTTTGCGGGGGTCGTTCTGGGCGGGGAGCTGTTTTTT.

This clonotype was picked up many times. The rearrangement joins TRBV11-2 to TRBJ2-1; no definite D call. Trimming took 2 bases from V and 4 from J, leaving 18 bases between them. The length of the CDR3 is 17 residues. Looked up from germline, CDR1 is SGHAT and CDR2 is FQNNGV. The CDR3 DNA sequence: TGTGCCAGCAGCTTACGATTTGGCGGATCGGCTTACAATGAGCAGTTCTTC. It codes for CASSLRFGGSAYNEQFF. Full variable domain (remainder filled in from reference TRBV11-2 and TRBJ2-1): EAGVAQSPRYKIIEKRQSVAFWCNPISGHATLYWYQQILGQGPKLLIQFQNNGVVDDSQLPKDRFSAERLKGVDSTLKIQPAKLEDSAVYLCASSLRFGGSAYNEQFFGPGTRLTVL.

This clonotype was counted only a few times. The rearrangement links TRBV5-5 to TRBJ2-1, with 7 bases lining up with TRBD1. CDR3 size: 15 residues. J lost 8 bases, V lost 4 bases, and 12 bases had no gene match. The germline gives CDR1 SGHKS, CDR2 YYEKEE (reference sequence). CDR3 sequence (DNA): TGTGCCAGCAGCGGAATGGGGACAGTCGCCCATGAGCAGTTCTTC. Translating it yields CASSGMGTVAHEQFF.

This chain uses TRBV5-5 with TRBJ1-5; D remains ambiguous. The CDR3 has 15 amino acids. The germline CDR1 and CDR2 sequences are SGHKS and YYEKEE (reference sequence). With 1 base removed from V and 4 bases from J, the gap between germline ends came to 12 bases. CDR3 in amino acids: CASSLSELRNQPQHF. CDR3 in DNA: TGTGCCAGCAGCTTGTCGGAGCTCCGAAATCAGCCCCAGCATTTT.

This clonotype was seen at least ten times. This sequence joins TRBV11-1 and TRBJ1-1; D not resolved. The V gene lost 0 bases and the J gene lost 5 bases, with 7 bases spanning the gap. The CDR3 runs 13 residues. The germline V gene has CDR1 SGHAT and CDR2 FQDESV (reference sequence). This chain's CDR3 is CASSLAPSTEAFF. CDR3 nucleotide sequence: TGTGCCAGCAGCTTAGCGCCGTCGACTGAAGCTTTCTTT.

This clonotype has just a few counts. V is TRBV6-2 or TRBV6-3 and J is TRBJ1-1; no clear D. CDR3 length equals 14 residues. Germline V gives CDR1 MNHEY, CDR2 SVGEGT. Trimming cost V 5 bases and J 0 bases, with 10 bases left between them. CDR3 sequence (DNA): TGTGCCAGCAGTCCCGCATATATGAACACTGAAGCTTTCTTT. This encodes CASSPAYMNTEAFF.

The table lists this clonotype with a few counts. The chain employs TRBV12-3 or TRBV12-4 and TRBJ2-7, with TRBD1 identical over 9 bases. The CDR3 extends over 14 amino acids. The J segment lost 6 bases and the V segment lost 6 bases, leaving 9 bases of the junction unmatched. In DNA, the CDR3 is TGTGCCAGCAGGGGGGACAGGGCTAGTGGCGAGCAGTACTTC. The encoded protein is CASRGDRASGEQYF.

CDR3 in amino acids: CASSRRRVGTGELFF. CDR3 nucleotides: TGTGCCAGCAGCCGTCGCCGTGTAGGGACCGGGGAGCTGTTTTTT. This sequence joins TRBV7-9 and TRBJ2-2; D not resolved. This CDR3 comprises 15 residues. V lost 5 bases and J 5 bases, leaving 15 bases between the germline ends. Germline V gene data show CDR1 as SEHNR and CDR2 as FQNEAQ (reference sequence).